Listed below are T cell receptor beta chains from one sample, sequenced in a study of breast tumors, draining lymph nodes, adjacent tissues. TCRdb re-analysed the multiplex PCR reads in MiXCR, keeping a single row per CDR3 protein. The sample gives roughly 220,000 distinct CDR3 sequences, less than 35% of which show up once; roughly 3.5% is in the top ten. Material: axillary lymph node tissue. These receptors originate from a female donor with breast cancer. Some clones in this sample may be carry-over from other donors' samples. The CDR3 runs from the conserved cysteine through the conserved F or W. The order of the fields is J gene, V gene, D gene, clone size, CDR3 DNA, CDR3 protein. D genes are given only for firm matches. For some rows the clone size is stated as once, few or many, or as a class when expanded; others skip it.

TRBJ2-7,TRBV5-1,TRBD1,many,TGCGCCAGCAGCCAACAGGGACAGGGGGCCTACGAGCAGTACTTC,CASSQQGQGAYEQYF
TRBJ2-1,TRBV29-1,TRBD1,many,TGCAGCGTTGAAGGCAGGGGGCATAAGAATGAGCAGTTCTTC,CSVEGRGHKNEQFF
TRBJ2-7,TRBV4-2,-,many,TGTGCCAGCAGCCAAGAGCGGGTACGCGCCTACGAGCAGTACTTC,CASSQERVRAYEQYF
TRBJ1-1,TRBV4-1,-,once,TGCGCCAGCAGCCAAGATCGACAAACCCATGAAGCTTTCTTT,CASSQDRQTHEAFF
TRBJ2-5,TRBV5-1,TRBD2,few,TGCGCCAGCAGCTTGGGGGCACTAGCGGGAGTCGAACGAGAGACCCAGTACTTC,CASSLGALAGVERETQYF
TRBJ2-1,TRBV10-2,-,many,TGCGCCAGCACCTCGGGACCCGACTACAATGAGCAGTTCTTC,CASTSGPDYNEQFF
TRBJ2-3,TRBV10-3,-,many,TGTGCCATCAGTGAGTCGACCAGCGGCCGCCCGGGGCTAGATACGCAGTATTTT,CAISESTSGRPGLDTQYF
TRBJ2-3,TRBV3-1,-,few,TGTGCCAGCAGCCAAGATTCCAGCACAGATACGCAGTATTTT,CASSQDSSTDTQYF
TRBJ2-1,TRBV11-2,TRBD1,-,TGTGCCAGCAGCTTATCCCGGACAGGACGGAGCAATGAGCAGTTCTTC,CASSLSRTGRSNEQFF
TRBJ1-6,TRBV7-2,-,-,TGTGCCAGCAGCCCGTTCGGATCAGGAACTAATTCACCCCTCCACTTT,CASSPFGSGTNSPLHF
TRBJ2-4,TRBV12-3/TRBV12-4,-,-,TGTGCCAGCAGTTTGGGAAGGGGGGAAGAAAACATTCAGTACTTC,CASSLGRGEENIQYF
TRBJ2-7,TRBV18,-,many,TGTGCCAGCTCACCAGTGGTTAGAGCCCCCTACGAGCAGTACTTC,CASSPVVRAPYEQYF
TRBJ2-6,TRBV6-5,-,many,TGTGCCAGCAGTTCCCAGGGGCATGGGGCCAACGTCCTGACTTTC,CASSSQGHGANVLTF
TRBJ2-3,TRBV2,-,-,TGTGCCAGCAACACCGACAGTACAGATACGCAGTATTTT,CASNTDSTDTQYF
TRBJ1-2,TRBV10-3,-,-,TGTGCCATCAGTGGGACAGACGAGTGGGGCTACACCTTC,CAISGTDEWGYTF
TRBJ2-2,TRBV6-6,TRBD1,many,TGTGCCAGCAGTTACTCGACAGGGTGGGCCGGGGAGCTGTTTTTT,CASSYSTGWAGELFF
TRBJ2-7,TRBV7-2,TRBD1,many,TGTGCCAGCAGCTCTAAGGACAGGCACTACGAGCAGTACTTC,CASSSKDRHYEQYF
TRBJ2-7,TRBV20-1,-,many,TGCAGTGCTAGTATGGGGTACGAGCAGTACTTC,CSASMGYEQYF
TRBJ1-1,TRBV15,-,few,TGTGCCACCAGCAGAGATCTTGGGAGGCAGTTGAACACTGAAGCTTTCTTT,CATSRDLGRQLNTEAFF
TRBJ2-1,TRBV4-2,-,many,TGTGCCAGCAGCCAGGTTTCGACTCAGAATGAGCAGTTCTTC,CASSQVSTQNEQFF
TRBJ2-1,TRBV5-1,TRBD2,few,TGCGCCAGCAGTAAAAAAGCGGGACTAGCGGGAGGAGTCTCCTACAATGAGCAGTTCTTC,CASSKKAGLAGGVSYNEQFF
TRBJ2-2,TRBV9,TRBD1,many,TGTGCCAGCAGCCCCAGGACAGGGACGAACACCGGGGAGCTGTTTTTT,CASSPRTGTNTGELFF
TRBJ2-5,TRBV28,-,-,TGTGCCAGCAGCCCGCTCCTCCCAAGGGAGACCCAGTACTTC,CASSPLLPRETQYF
TRBJ2-3,TRBV7-2,-,many,TGTGCCAGCAGCTTATCGGCAGATACGCAGTATTTT,CASSLSADTQYF
TRBJ2-3,TRBV2,TRBD2,once,TGTGCCAGCACCGGACTAGCGGGAGGGCCAACAGATGCGCAGTATTTT,CASTGLAGGPTDAQYF
TRBJ2-3,TRBV5-1,TRBD2,many,TGCGCCAGCAGCTTGGATGCGGGGGGGACCACAGATACGCAGTATTTT,CASSLDAGGTTDTQYF
TRBJ2-1,TRBV7-8,TRBD2,many,TGTGCCAGCAGTTACCGGACTAGCGGGGGGGAGTACAATGAGCAGTTCTTC,CASSYRTSGGEYNEQFF
TRBJ1-4,TRBV20-1,-,many,TGCAGTGCTAGAGATCTCGGGACCGATAATGAAAAACTGTTTTTT,CSARDLGTDNEKLFF
TRBJ2-5,TRBV20-1,TRBD2,many,TGCAGTGCTAGAGCCCCGATCGGGGGGGGCCAAGAGACCCAGTACTTC,CSARAPIGGGQETQYF
TRBJ2-6,TRBV20-1,-,-,TGCAGTGCTAGAGCGGGCGGGAAAAGGGCCAACGTCCTGACTTTC,CSARAGGKRANVLTF
TRBJ2-1,TRBV19,TRBD2,many,TGTGCCAGTAGTATCTCCCTAGCGGCGCCGCAGTTCTTC,CASSISLAAPQFF
TRBJ2-5,TRBV19,TRBD2,few,TGTGCCAGTAGTCCTGCCGGGGGGGCCAGGGGGACCCAGTACTTC,CASSPAGGARGTQYF
TRBJ2-7,TRBV6-6,-,many,TGTGCCAGCAGCTCCGGACAGCTATACGAGCAGTACTTC,CASSSGQLYEQYF
TRBJ2-1,TRBV10-3,TRBD1,-,TGTGCCATCAGTGAGTCTAGCGGGACAGGGGGTAAGAATGAGCAGTTCTTC,CAISESSGTGGKNEQFF
TRBJ1-2,TRBV25-1,-,many,TGTGCCAGCAGTGTGGGACAAAGCTATGGCTACACCTTC,CASSVGQSYGYTF
TRBJ1-6,TRBV7-3,-,-,TGTGCCAGCAGATACGGACCAGCAACCTATTCACCCCTCCACTTT,CASRYGPATYSPLHF